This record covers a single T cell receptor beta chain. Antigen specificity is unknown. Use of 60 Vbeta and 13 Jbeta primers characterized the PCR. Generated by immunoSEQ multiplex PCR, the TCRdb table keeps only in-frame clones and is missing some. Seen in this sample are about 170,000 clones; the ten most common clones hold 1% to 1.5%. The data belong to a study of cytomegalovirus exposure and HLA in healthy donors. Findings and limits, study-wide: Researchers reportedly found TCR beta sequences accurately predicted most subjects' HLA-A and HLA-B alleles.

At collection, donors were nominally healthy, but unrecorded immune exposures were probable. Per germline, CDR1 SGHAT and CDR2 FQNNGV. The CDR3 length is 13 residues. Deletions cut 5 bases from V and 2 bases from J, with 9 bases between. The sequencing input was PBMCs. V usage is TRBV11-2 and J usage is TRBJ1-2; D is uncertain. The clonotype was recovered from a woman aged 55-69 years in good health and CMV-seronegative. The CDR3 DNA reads TGTGCCAGCAGCCCGAGGGTCAACTATGGCTACACCTTC. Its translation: CASSPRVNYGYTF. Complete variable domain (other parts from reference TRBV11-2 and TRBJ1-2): EAGVAQSPRYKIIEKRQSVAFWCNPISGHATLYWYQQILGQGPKLLIQFQNNGVVDDSQLPKDRFSAERLKGVDSTLKIQPAKLEDSAVYLCASSPRVNYGYTFGSGTRLTVV.